The rows below give T cell receptor beta chains drawn from one sample of a study of early T cells in non-severe SARS-CoV-2 infection. Using its own MiXCR run on the 5' RACE reads, TCRdb lists one record per CDR3 protein. This repertoire shows around 29,000 distinct CDR3 sequences, 9.5% to 10% found once; its top ten account for approximately 15%. The sequencing sample was made of whole blood. The receptors were gathered from an adult who was a healthcare worker with PCR-confirmed SARS-CoV-2 infection or an uninfected control (not recorded which). The CDR3 runs from the conserved cysteine through the conserved F or W. Fields, in order: clone size, V gene, J gene, D gene, CDR3 length, CDR3 DNA, CDR3 protein. A D gene is named only where the DNA matches it firmly. The listing skips clone size in some rows; elsewhere it reads once, few, many or a size class.

many,TRBV30,TRBJ1-5,.,15,TGTGCCTGGAGCACGGACCCCCCACACAATCAGCCCCAGCATTTT,CAWSTDPPHNQPQHF
few,TRBV4-2,TRBJ2-3,TRBD2,14,TGTGCCAGCAGCCAAGGCCTAGCGGGGGGCTCGCAGTATTTT,CASSQGLAGGSQYF
.,TRBV5-1,TRBJ1-3,TRBD1,15,TGCGCCAGCAGCTTGGAGACAGGGAGTGAAAACACCATATATTTT,CASSLETGSENTIYF
few,TRBV18,TRBJ2-5,TRBD1,12,TGTGCCAGCGGACAGGAACAAGAGACCCAGTACTTC,CASGQEQETQYF
many,TRBV30,TRBJ1-5,.,14,TGTGCCTGGAGTGTAAACAGGGTGGGTCAGCCCCAGCATTTT,CAWSVNRVGQPQHF
many,TRBV25-1,TRBJ1-2,TRBD1,13,TGTGCCAGCAGTGTGCCAGGGGGTTATGGCTACACCTTC,CASSVPGGYGYTF
medium-sized,TRBV19,TRBJ1-4,.,16,TGTGCCAGTAGTAGGCTCCGTGGCGCAACTAATGAAAAACTGTTTTTT,CASSRLRGATNEKLFF
.,TRBV2,TRBJ2-2,TRBD1,14,TGTGCCACAGGACAGGGAGGAACCACCGGGGAGCTGTTTTTT,CATGQGGTTGELFF
once,TRBV2,TRBJ2-2,.,13,TGTGCCAGCAGGCGACGGCGAACCGGGGAGCTGTTTTTT,CASRRRRTGELFF
many,TRBV3-1,TRBJ1-6,.,15,TGTGCCAGCAGCCAAGACAGGGGTGGGGTTATCGCCCTCCACTTT,CASSQDRGGVIALHF
many,TRBV3-1,TRBJ1-1,.,12,TGTGCCAGCAGCCTCAGGGAAACTGAAGCTTTCTTT,CASSLRETEAFF
many,TRBV27,TRBJ2-3,.,11,TGTGCCAGCGTCTTAGGCAATACGCAGTATTTT,CASVLGNTQYF
.,TRBV4-1,TRBJ1-6,.,16,TGCGCCAGCAGCCGCGAGGGGAGCTCCTATAATTCACCCCTCCACTTT,CASSREGSSYNSPLHF
many,TRBV5-1,TRBJ1-3,.,13,TGCGCCAGCAGCATGGACGGAGGAAACACCATATATTTT,CASSMDGGNTIYF
.,TRBV7-8,TRBJ1-6,.,13,TGTGCCAGCAGCTTACGCGGGGATCCACCCCTCCACTTT,CASSLRGDPPLHF
many,TRBV9,TRBJ2-3,TRBD1,15,TGTGCCAGCAGCGCGTCCGGGACAGACACAGATACGCAGTATTTT,CASSASGTDTDTQYF